The clone carrying this T cell receptor (beta chain) appeared once. Its antigen remains unidentified. In germline, CDR1 is SGHTA, CDR2 FQGNSA. This CDR3 is built from 15 residues. With 3 bases removed from V and 4 bases from J, the gap between germline ends came to 15 bases. This sample is drawn from a study of T cells after posttransplantation cyclophosphamide. General study points: Recipient CMV seropositivity and CMV reactivation strongly tracked TRB clonality. Tissue-infiltrating T cells from skin or gut overlapped little with blood T cells. Donor CD8+ memory clones often dominated recipient blood repertoires at later times.

Controls had myeloablative marrow grafts with methotrexate and calcineurin inhibitor, sampled at 1 year. Produced via immunoSEQ multiplex PCR; TCRdb's table is partial and in-frame only. There are roughly 16,000 clones in the sample; around 87% occur only once, and about 4% lies in the top ten. The sample was PBMCs, taken after an allogeneic stem cell transplant with a calcineurin inhibitor and methotrexate. The chain employs TRBV7-2 and TRBJ1-1; the D gene is possibly TRBD1 (5 bases). The sequence was collected from a male patient aged 45 to 59 who received an allogeneic stem cell transplant from an unrelated donor, was CMV-positive, and had chronic GVHD only. Some T cells here may be from the graft donor. The CDR3 spells CASSLSAGTLTEAFF. CDR3 DNA: TGTGCCAGCAGCTTGAGCGCGGGGACTCTCACTGAAGCTTTCTTT.